Described below is a single T cell receptor beta chain sequence and its context. Its antigen is unknown. The source of the sample is a study of human T cells and chemical hapten exposure. Study information: Per-sample variation in TCR yield stemmed mainly from small pooled library volume differences.

Unique molecular identifiers were affixed to discrete cDNA molecules within the library. TCRdb reprocessed the RACE reads with MiXCR, giving one entry per CDR3 protein. Altogether 65,000 to 95,000 distinct CDR3 sequences are present, 7% to 9.5% being singletons, with the ten largest covering about 1.7%. Time point indicated: healthy volunteer bleed at 6 weeks. The starting material, unfractionated whole blood, was used for total RNA extraction. Study-wide results and limits: With regard to DPC sensitization, TCRs above 1 in 1000 frequency did not change.

V lost 4 bases and J lost 0; bases outside the gene matches: 9. This CDR3 is built from 17 residues. Germline values: CDR1 MDHEN, CDR2 SYDVKM. The sample taken for sequencing was whole blood. The chain couples TRBV28 to TRBJ1-5; 7 nucleotides line up with TRBD1. The sequence came from a female donor in good health. Some clones in this sample may be carry-over from other donors' samples. In DNA, the CDR3 is TGTGCCAGCAGTTGGGTGACAGGGACCGATAGCAATCAGCCCCAGCATTTT. Encoded protein: CASSWVTGTDSNQPQHF.